These 25 T cell receptor beta chains were all obtained from the same sample, sequenced in a study of graft-versus-host responses after intestinal transplantation. TCRdb's table, derived via immunoSEQ multiplex PCR, lists solely in-frame clones and lacks some. There are more than 12,000 clones in the sample; under 35% occur only once, and under 5% lies in the top ten. This material consisted of alloreactive CD4+ T cells from a mixed lymphocyte reaction culture, taken before intestinal transplant. As for subset: CFSE-low proliferating T cells sorted from approximately six-day pre-transplant mixed lymphocyte reaction (GvH or HvG direction). These TCRs come from a human patient who received an intestinal transplant.

This clone was observed a handful of times. The chain joins TRBV9 to TRBJ2-3, with unresolved D. This CDR3 has 14 residues. CDR1 and CDR2 from the germline V gene are SGDLS and YYNGEE. The ends were cut back, 7 bases at V and 0 bases at J, with 12 bases in the middle. The CDR3 loop is CASSRSWSTDTQYF. DNA for the CDR3: TGTGCCAGCTCTCGTTCCTGGAGCACAGATACGCAGTATTTT. Based on the CDR3 plus reference TRBV9 and TRBJ2-3, the full variable domain is DSGVTQTPKHLITATGQRVTLRCSPRSGDLSVYWYQQSLDQGLQFLIQYYNGEERAKGNILERFSAQQFPDLHSELNLSSLELGDSALYFCASSRSWSTDTQYFGPGTRLTVL.

This clone came up a few times. This chain uses TRBV30 with TRBJ1-5, with D uncertain. Between the trimmed V and J ends, which lost 1 base and 7 bases, there was a span of 11 bases. This CDR3 spans 13 amino acids. Germline lookup yields CDR1 GTSNPN and CDR2 SVGIG (reference sequence). This CDR3 reads CAWSADVRQPQHF. Written as DNA, the CDR3 is TGTGCCTGGAGTGCTGACGTCAGACAGCCCCAGCATTTT.

The rearrangement links TRBV30 to TRBJ2-4, with D possibly being TRBD2 (5 bases). The CDR3 covers 16 residues. Between the trimmed V and J ends, which lost 3 bases and 0 bases, there was a span of 15 bases. CDR1 GTSNPN and CDR2 SVGIG come from the germline V gene (reference sequence). Written as DNA, the CDR3 is TGTGCCTGGAGCCCGGCGAGGGTAATAGCCAAAAACATTCAGTACTTC. Translation: CAWSPARVIAKNIQYF.

This clone turned up a few times. V is TRBV19 and J is TRBJ2-7; D ambiguous. Germline V gene data show CDR1 as LNHDA and CDR2 as SQIVND (reference sequence). The germline V and J ends were trimmed by 3 bases and 5 bases, with 5 bases remaining between them. This CDR3 contains 11 residues. CDR3 DNA sequence: TGTGCCAGTAGTATGGCGGACGAGCAGTACTTC. Its protein product is CASSMADEQYF.

The V and J genes are TRBV5-1 and TRBJ2-7; the match to TRBD1 covers 8 bases. V shed 0 bases, J shed 1 base, and the junction held 3 bases outside the gene matches. The CDR3 loop spans 15 amino acids. Germline V CDR1 and CDR2: SGHRS, YFSETQ. CDR3 DNA: TGCGCCAGCAGCTTGGGGGGGACAGGTTCCTACGAGCAGTACTTC. Translation gives CASSLGGTGSYEQYF.

V and J are TRBV14 and TRBJ1-4, with D tentatively TRBD1 (6 bases). The CDR3 totals 13 residues. CDR1 and CDR2 from the germline V gene are SGHDN and FVKESK. The V end was cut by 4 bases, the J end by 8 bases, with 11 bases between. The chain's CDR3 is CASSRDIGEKLFF. The DNA of the CDR3 is TGTGCCAGCAGCCGGGACATAGGGGAAAAACTGTTTTTT.

This clone appeared a few times. The chain links TRBV4-1 to TRBJ1-5; D may be TRBD1 (6 bases). V was trimmed by 0 bases and J by 2 bases, leaving 8 bases between them. Germline CDR1 MGHRA, CDR2 YSYEKL. CDR3 length equals 15 residues. CDR3 DNA sequence: TGCGCCAGCAGCCAAGAGGGACACGGCAATCAGCCCCAGCATTTT. Translation: CASSQEGHGNQPQHF.

V is TRBV5-6 and J is TRBJ2-7; D tentatively fits TRBD1 or TRBD2 (5 bases each). The CDR3 totals 16 residues. From germline, CDR1 is SGHDT and CDR2 YYEEEE. V lost 4 bases, J lost 1 base, and 18 bases lay in between. The CDR3, as DNA: TGTGCCAGCAGCCCAGACATGGGGCGGGCATCCTACGAGCAGTACTTC. Amino acid sequence: CASSPDMGRASYEQYF.

The rearrangement links TRBV7-2 to TRBJ1-2; D gene unclear. V lost 4 bases to trimming and J lost 4 bases, with 7 bases between them. The germline V gene has CDR1 SGHTA and CDR2 FQGNSA. The CDR3 extends over 12 amino acids. CDR3 amino acids: CASSYEGYGYTF. CDR3 coding DNA: TGTGCCAGCAGCTACGAGGGCTATGGCTACACCTTC.

The rearrangement links TRBV6-5 to TRBJ2-6; no definite D call. The CDR3 covers 11 residues. The V end lost 7 bases, the J end lost 2 bases, and 0 bases lay between the germline ends. CDR1 and CDR2 from the germline V gene are MNHEY and SVGAGI. The CDR3 reads CASTGANVLTF. Written as DNA, the CDR3 is TGTGCCAGCACTGGGGCCAACGTCCTGACTTTC.

The table lists this clone with a few counts. V and J are TRBV7-3 and TRBJ2-3, with D maybe TRBD1 (5 bases). The germline V gene has CDR1 SGHTA and CDR2 FQGTGA. V dropped 2 bases and J dropped 6 bases, with 15 bases sitting between them. The CDR3 loop spans 15 amino acids. CDR3 DNA: TGTGCCAGCAGCTTAGGGGCCAGGTTGGCCGATACGCAGTATTTT. This sequence encodes CASSLGARLADTQYF.

The rearrangement joins TRBV6-1 to TRBJ1-1; D is uncertain. Germline-derived CDR1 and CDR2 are MNHNS and SASEGT. V was pared by 6 bases and J by 4 bases, with 6 bases between. The CDR3 contains 11 residues. CDR3 residues: CASRTPTEAFF. The CDR3 coding sequence is TGTGCCAGCAGGACGCCCACTGAAGCTTTCTTT.

The chain uses TRBV5-1 and TRBJ1-1, with a weak D call TRBD1 (5 bases). From germline, CDR1 is SGHRS and CDR2 YFSETQ. Between the trimmed V and J ends, which lost 4 bases and 5 bases, there was a span of 24 bases. There are 17 residues in the CDR3. This CDR3 is CASSPEVGGGRGTEAFF. The CDR3 DNA reads TGCGCCAGCAGCCCGGAGGTGGGTGGGGGACGAGGAACTGAAGCTTTCTTT.

In this sample, this clone turned up a few times. The chain carries TRBV5-6 and TRBJ2-7; D gene uncertain. Germline loops: CDR1 SGHDT, CDR2 YYEEEE. The CDR3 sequence is 12 residues long. V lost 5 bases, J lost 3 bases, and 9 bases lay in between. CDR3 bases: TGTGCCAGCAGTGTGGCAGGCTACGAGCAGTACTTC. As protein: CASSVAGYEQYF. Full variable domain (remainder filled in from reference TRBV5-6 and TRBJ2-7): DAGVTQSPTHLIKTRGQQVTLRCSPKSGHDTVSWYQQALGQGPQFIFQYYEEEERQRGNFPDRFSGHQFPNYSSELNVNALLLGDSALYLCASSVAGYEQYFGPGTRLTVT.

The rearrangement links TRBV28 to TRBJ1-6, with D hard to call. Germline CDR1 is MDHEN and CDR2 is SYDVKM. The CDR3 has 12 residues. V lost 2 bases, J lost 13 bases, and 9 bases lay in between. Here the CDR3 DNA reads TGTGCCAGCAGTTTAGCGTTAGCCCCCCTCCACTTT. As protein: CASSLALAPLHF.

This clone appeared a few times. This sequence joins TRBV7-2 and TRBJ2-7, with D possibly called TRBD1 or TRBD2 (5 bases each). Germline values: CDR1 SGHTA, CDR2 FQGNSA. The CDR3 is made up of 14 amino acids. V was clipped by 4 bases and J by 5 bases, with 15 bases between them. This CDR3 is CASSYQLGAHEQYF. The CDR3 coding sequence is TGTGCCAGCAGCTACCAACTAGGGGCCCACGAGCAGTACTTC.

Note on this clone: At one of its ends the junction is not consistent with the germline gene, which may arise from a read error. Written as DNA, the CDR3 is TGCAGCTTTGAGGGTACTAACTATGGCTACACCTTC. Translation gives CSFEGTNYGYTF. The V and J genes are TRBV29-1 and TRBJ1-2; D is ambiguous. The CDR3 loop spans 12 amino acids. CDR1 is SQVTM, CDR2 ANQGSEA, per germline.

This clone is medium-sized (0.01 to 0.1%) by share. A read error may account for a junction end that differs from germline. The chain recombines TRBV7-7 with TRBJ2-2; D is undetermined. This CDR3 has 15 amino acids. Germline lookup yields CDR1 SSHAT and CDR2 FNYEAQ (reference sequence). Written as DNA, the CDR3 is TGTGCTAGCAGCCGGACGGTCGCGAACACCGGGGAGCTGTTTTTT. Its translation is CASSRTVANTGELFF. The full variable domain, rest sourced from reference TRBV7-7 and TRBJ2-2, is GAGVSQSPRYKVTKRGQDVTLRCDPISSHATLYWYQQALGQGPEFLTYFNYEAQPDKSGLPSDRFSAERPEGSISTLTIQRTEQRDSAMYRCASSRTVANTGELFFGEGSRLTVL.

The chain uses TRBV6-5 and TRBJ2-7, with 8 positions matching TRBD2. The CDR3 runs 15 residues. Germline CDR1 is MNHEY and CDR2 is SVGAGI. Trimming cost V 1 base and J 2 bases; bases outside gene matches: 4. DNA of the CDR3: TGTGCCAGCAGTTACTTAGCGGGAATTACCTACGAGCAGTACTTC. Amino acids: CASSYLAGITYEQYF.

The chain joins TRBV5-1 to TRBJ2-2; TRBD2 matches at 11 bases. The trim removed 2 bases at V and 5 bases at J, leaving 8 bases unmatched. The CDR3 spans 17 residues. The germline V gene has CDR1 SGHRS and CDR2 YFSETQ. CDR3 region: CASSFAPTSGITGELFF. For the CDR3, the DNA is TGCGCCAGCAGCTTCGCCCCGACTAGCGGGATAACCGGGGAGCTGTTTTTT.

The table lists this clone with a few counts. The chain has TRBV6-6 and TRBJ2-2; D ambiguous. Per germline, CDR1 MNHNY and CDR2 SVGAGI (reference sequence). The CDR3 spans 13 residues. With 5 bases removed from V and 0 bases from J, the gap between germline ends came to 4 bases. CDR3 nucleotide sequence: TGTGCCAGCAGTCGATCGAACACCGGGGAGCTGTTTTTT. Translation gives CASSRSNTGELFF.

This clone is categorized as medium-sized. The V gene is TRBV11-3, the J gene TRBJ2-5; unclear D gene. Germline V gives CDR1 SGHNT, CDR2 YENEEA. Trimming left V 2 bases short and J 0 bases short, with 1 base between. CDR3 length: 12 residues. The CDR3 DNA reads as TGTGCCAGCAGCTTAAACCAAGAGACCCAGTACTTC. As protein: CASSLNQETQYF.

This clone has a single count. The chain carries TRBV19 and TRBJ2-7; TRBD2 matches 9 bases. Germline lookup yields CDR1 LNHDA and CDR2 SQIVND (reference sequence). This CDR3 region has 15 residues. Trimming took 7 bases from V and 6 from J; bases not matched to a gene: 13. The CDR3 here is CASNPGSGSLGEQYF. The CDR3 DNA is TGTGCCAGTAACCCGGGTAGCGGGAGTCTAGGCGAGCAGTACTTC.

This clone was picked up a small number of times. This chain uses TRBV6-6 with TRBJ1-1; 7 nucleotides match TRBD1. This CDR3 has 13 residues. J gave up 4 bases and V 6 bases, and 5 bases lay outside the gene matches. Germline lookup yields CDR1 MNHNY and CDR2 SVGAGI (reference sequence). The CDR3 DNA reads TGTGCCAGCAGCCCCAACAGGGGCACTGAAGCTTTCTTT. Translated: CASSPNRGTEAFF.

This clone was seen a few times. The chain recombines TRBV11-2 with TRBJ2-1, with TRBD1 identical over 8 bases. CDR1 is SGHAT and CDR2 is FQNNGV in the germline V gene. The CDR3 covers 15 residues. V dropped 1 base and J dropped 8; count of bases not matched to a gene: 7. The CDR3 sequence is CASSLGTGNGDEQFF. The CDR3 region has the DNA TGTGCCAGCAGCTTAGGGACAGGGAACGGCGATGAGCAGTTCTTC.